These 23 T cell receptor beta chains were all obtained from the same sample, sequenced in a study of blood T cell repertoires in COVID-19. Profiled with immunoSEQ multiplex PCR; TCRdb holds only in-frame clones, not every one. The table includes more than 95,000 clones, 84% detected once. Input material: peripheral blood. Source of these receptors: a man aged 60 to 75 with acute or convalescent COVID-19.

The CDR3 loop reads CASSLSSGSNQPQHF. The CDR3 coding sequence is TGTGCCAGCAGTCTATCTTCTGGTAGCAATCAGCCCCAGCATTTT. This rearrangement joins TRBV7-2 to TRBJ1-5; no clear D. Germline CDR1 SGHTA, CDR2 FQGNSA. V was shortened by 6 bases and J by 0 bases, with 12 bases between the two germline ends. The CDR3 has 15 residues.

This clone was detected only once. The chain joins TRBV7-2 to TRBJ2-2; 14 bases agree with TRBD2. After removal of 5 bases from V and 6 bases from J, the junction contained 5 bases not matched to a gene. Germline CDR1 and CDR2: SGHTA and FQGNSA. CDR3 length: 16 amino acids. CDR3 loop: CASSPRLAGGAGELFF. The CDR3 DNA is TGTGCCAGCAGCCCGCGACTAGCGGGAGGGGCCGGGGAGCTGTTTTTT.

This chain uses TRBV19 with TRBJ1-5, with D unclear. The germline V gene encodes CDR1 LNHDA and CDR2 SQIVND (reference sequence). This CDR3 comprises 14 residues. The V and J ends lost 3 bases and 4 bases respectively, with 10 bases between them. DNA of the CDR3: TGTGCCAGTAGTATGGGCAGGACTAATCAGCCCCAGCATTTT. Translated, it gives CASSMGRTNQPQHF. Complete variable domain (other parts from reference TRBV19 and TRBJ1-5): DGGITQSPKYLFRKEGQNVTLSCEQNLNHDAMYWYRQDPGQGLRLIYYSQIVNDFQKGDIAEGYSVSREKKESFPLTVTSAQKNPTAFYLCASSMGRTNQPQHFGDGTRLSIL.

The CDR3 sequence: CASSIGQDFRFSGNTIYF. CDR3 bases: TGTGCCAGTAGTATAGGACAGGACTTCCGCTTCTCTGGAAACACCATATATTTT. The chain carries TRBV19 and TRBJ1-3; TRBD1 might be the D (6 bases). Germline V gives CDR1 LNHDA, CDR2 SQIVND (reference sequence). Trimming took 1 base from V and 0 from J, leaving 16 bases between them. CDR3 length: 18 residues. The full variable domain, its missing parts supplied by reference TRBV19 and TRBJ1-3, is DGGITQSPKYLFRKEGQNVTLSCEQNLNHDAMYWYRQDPGQGLRLIYYSQIVNDFQKGDIAEGYSVSREKKESFPLTVTSAQKNPTAFYLCASSIGQDFRFSGNTIYFGEGSWLTVV.

Regarding this clone: Mismatch with germline at one junction end may stem from a read error. The J gene is TRBJ1-6, the V gene TRBV19; D may be TRBD1 (5 bases). CDR1 and CDR2 from the germline V gene are LNHDA and SQIVND (reference sequence). The CDR3 runs to 14 residues. CDR3 region: CASSTDTWSSALHF. DNA of the CDR3: TGTGCCAGTAGTACGGACACTTGGTCTTCAGCCCTCCACTTT.

The chain recombines TRBV10-1 with TRBJ2-7; 11 nucleotides align to TRBD2. This CDR3 has 15 residues. Germline V lookup: CDR1 WNHNN, CDR2 SYGVQD (reference sequence). Trimming removed 3 bases from V and 3 bases from J; junction bases left unmatched: 4. CDR3 DNA sequence: TGCGCCAGCAGTGAATCAGGACTAGCGGGCTACGAGCAGTACTTC. Translation: CASSESGLAGYEQYF.

This clone has a handful of counts. The chain links TRBV9 to TRBJ2-7; 10 nucleotides match TRBD1. Looked up from germline, CDR1 is SGDLS and CDR2 is YYNGEE. The CDR3 extends over 14 amino acids. V was clipped by 3 bases and J by 8 bases; unmatched bases: 8. The CDR3 sequence: CASSGQGAPLKQYF. The CDR3 DNA sequence: TGTGCCAGCAGCGGACAGGGGGCACCATTGAAGCAGTACTTC.

The rearrangement links TRBV30 to TRBJ1-1, with D possibly matching TRBD1 (5 bases). The V gene's germline CDR1 is GTSNPN and CDR2 SVGIG (reference sequence). With 0 bases removed from V and 3 bases from J, the gap between germline ends came to 11 bases. The CDR3 has 14 residues. The CDR3: CAWSVQGSDTEAFF. The CDR3 region has the DNA TGTGCCTGGAGTGTTCAGGGTAGTGACACTGAAGCTTTCTTT.

This sequence joins TRBV6-2 or TRBV6-3 and TRBJ1-2; 9 nucleotides align to TRBD1. CDR1 and CDR2 from the germline V gene are MNHEY and SVGEGT. This CDR3 spans 14 amino acids. The J segment lost 5 bases and the V segment lost 4 bases, leaving 5 bases of the junction unmatched. For the CDR3, the DNA is TGTGCCAGCAGTTCGGACAGGGGCGGGTATGGCTACACCTTC. Its protein product is CASSSDRGGYGYTF.

This clone was seen only once. The chain combines TRBV29-1 with TRBJ2-3; 7 bases map to TRBD1. The CDR3 is 13 amino acids. Germline assignment: CDR1 SQVTM and CDR2 ANQGSEA. Losses at the gene ends were 7 bases for V and 10 bases for J; bases not matched to a gene: 14. Here the CDR3 reads CSAILTGVGPQYF. For the CDR3, the DNA is TGCAGCGCCATCCTCACAGGGGTCGGGCCGCAGTATTTT.

This clone was detected a few times. The CDR3 here is CASSVQREGRDTDTQYF. CDR3 bases: TGTGCCAGCAGTGTTCAGCGGGAGGGCCGGGACACAGATACGCAGTATTTT. This rearrangement joins TRBV2 to TRBJ2-3; 10 nucleotides align to TRBD2. The CDR3 sequence is 17 residues long. Looked up from germline, CDR1 is SNHLY and CDR2 is FYNNEI. The ends lost 4 bases at V and 2 bases at J; junction bases unmatched: 9.

This chain links TRBV6-4 with TRBJ2-1; 13 positions match TRBD2. CDR3 size: 15 residues. Germline-derived CDR1 and CDR2 are MRHNA and SNTAGT. V dropped 2 bases and J dropped 6; count of bases not matched to a gene: 1. The CDR3 sequence is CASSDRTSGSNEQFF. DNA of the CDR3: TGTGCCAGCAGTGACCGGACTAGCGGGAGCAATGAGCAGTTCTTC.

The V gene is TRBV6-2 or TRBV6-3, the J gene TRBJ1-1; unclear D gene. Germline-derived CDR1 and CDR2 are MNHEY and SVGEGT. Trimming shortened V by 5 bases and J by 9 bases, and 19 bases separated the two germline ends. This CDR3 region has 14 residues. Written as DNA, the CDR3 is TGTGCCAGCAGTCCGGCGGGCAACAAGGAAAAAGCTTTCTTT. Translated: CASSPAGNKEKAFF.

The chain carries TRBV12-5 and TRBJ1-6; D ambiguous. V shed 5 bases and J shed 5 bases, with 7 bases lying between them. CDR3 size: 13 residues. From germline, CDR1 is LGHNT and CDR2 FRNRAP. The CDR3 DNA reads TGTGCTAGTGGTAGCGAGGATAATTCACCCCTCCACTTT. Its translation: CASGSEDNSPLHF. Filled out from reference TRBV12-5 and TRBJ1-6, the complete variable domain reads DARVTQTPRHKVTEMGQEVTMRCQPILGHNTVFWYRQTMMQGLELLAYFRNRAPLDDSGMPKDRFSAEMPDATLATLKIQPSEPRDSAVYFCASGSEDNSPLHFGNGTRLTVT.

V gene TRBV10-3 combines with J gene TRBJ2-2; D is ambiguous. Between the trimmed V and J ends, which lost 3 bases and 6 bases, there was a span of 11 bases. This CDR3 region has 14 residues. CDR1 is ENHRY, CDR2 SYGVKD, per germline. The CDR3 loop reads CAISEQPVAGELFF. The CDR3 nucleotides are TGTGCCATCAGTGAACAGCCCGTCGCCGGGGAGCTGTTTTTT.

The chain combines TRBV7-9 with TRBJ2-7; 7 nucleotides agree with TRBD1. The CDR3 loop spans 16 amino acids. Looked up from germline, CDR1 is SEHNR and CDR2 is FQNEAQ (reference sequence). After removal of 5 bases from V and 3 bases from J, the junction contained 13 bases not matched to a gene. CDR3 sequence: CASSARGPRDGYEQYF. CDR3 bases: TGTGCCAGCAGCGCAAGGGGGCCTAGGGACGGCTACGAGCAGTACTTC.

The J gene is TRBJ2-3, the V gene TRBV11-3, with 10 bases aligning to TRBD2. Germline V gene sequence: CDR1 SGHNT, CDR2 YENEEA. The CDR3 totals 15 residues. V lost 1 base and J lost 7; bases outside the gene matches: 5. As DNA, the CDR3 is TGTGCCAGCAGCTTAGGCCCTAGCGGGAGCAATACGCAGTATTTT. It yields the protein CASSLGPSGSNTQYF. The full variable domain, with the rest looked up from reference TRBV11-3 and TRBJ2-3, is EAGVVQSPRYKIIEKKQPVAFWCNPISGHNTLYWYLQNLGQGPELLIRYENEEAVDDSQLPKDRFSAERLKGVDSTLKIQPAELGDSAVYLCASSLGPSGSNTQYFGPGTRLTVL.

This clone was counted a few times. The gene calls are TRBV11-2 and TRBJ2-1, with D unresolved. Deletions cut 2 bases from V and 8 bases from J, with 7 bases between. The germline gives CDR1 SGHAT, CDR2 FQNNGV. The CDR3 is 12 residues long. The CDR3 DNA is TGTGCCAGCAGCTTAACCAGATATGAGCAGTTCTTC. It yields the protein CASSLTRYEQFF.

This sequence joins TRBV7-2 and TRBJ1-1, with TRBD1 matching 8 bases. Germline CDR1 SGHTA, CDR2 FQGNSA. The CDR3 runs to 15 residues. V shed 3 bases, J shed 1 base, and the junction held 4 bases outside the gene matches. The CDR3 protein is CASSLAGQANTEAFF. The CDR3 nucleotides read TGTGCCAGCAGCTTGGCGGGACAGGCGAACACTGAAGCTTTCTTT.

This clone was observed a few times. J is TRBJ2-2 and V is TRBV21-1; the table's D call, TRBD1, has no DNA check behind it. TRBV21-1 counts as a pseudogene. The CDR3 runs to 12 residues. CDR3 protein: CANAGATGELFF. The CDR3 DNA follows: TGTGCCAATGCAGGGGCCACCGGGGAGCTGTTTTTT.

Only one count was recorded for this clone. The rearrangement uses TRBV30 and TRBJ1-2; D unclear. The CDR3 runs 18 residues. V lost 3 bases, J lost 4 bases, and 27 bases lay in between. The germline V gene has CDR1 GTSNPN and CDR2 SVGIG (reference sequence). The CDR3, as DNA: TGTGCCTGGAGGGTAGAGATTCCGTTTCGGAGGTGGTCCTATGGCTACACCTTC. This translates into CAWRVEIPFRRWSYGYTF.

The V and J genes are TRBV20-1 and TRBJ2-7; D call uncertain. The V and J ends lost 5 bases and 9 bases respectively, with 14 bases between them. The CDR3 runs 11 residues. Germline CDR1 is DFQATT and CDR2 is SNEGSKA (reference sequence). The CDR3 region is CSAPILGRQYV. The CDR3 DNA reads TGCAGTGCTCCCATATTGGGCAGGCAGTACGTC.

CDR3 DNA: TGCGCCAGCAGCTTGGAGACAAGTTCGAACACTGAAGCTTTCTTT. Its protein is CASSLETSSNTEAFF. The genes are TRBV5-1 and TRBJ1-1; no definite D call. In germline, CDR1 is SGHRS, CDR2 YFSETQ. The CDR3 covers 15 residues. Trimming took 0 bases from V and 1 from J, leaving 10 bases between them.